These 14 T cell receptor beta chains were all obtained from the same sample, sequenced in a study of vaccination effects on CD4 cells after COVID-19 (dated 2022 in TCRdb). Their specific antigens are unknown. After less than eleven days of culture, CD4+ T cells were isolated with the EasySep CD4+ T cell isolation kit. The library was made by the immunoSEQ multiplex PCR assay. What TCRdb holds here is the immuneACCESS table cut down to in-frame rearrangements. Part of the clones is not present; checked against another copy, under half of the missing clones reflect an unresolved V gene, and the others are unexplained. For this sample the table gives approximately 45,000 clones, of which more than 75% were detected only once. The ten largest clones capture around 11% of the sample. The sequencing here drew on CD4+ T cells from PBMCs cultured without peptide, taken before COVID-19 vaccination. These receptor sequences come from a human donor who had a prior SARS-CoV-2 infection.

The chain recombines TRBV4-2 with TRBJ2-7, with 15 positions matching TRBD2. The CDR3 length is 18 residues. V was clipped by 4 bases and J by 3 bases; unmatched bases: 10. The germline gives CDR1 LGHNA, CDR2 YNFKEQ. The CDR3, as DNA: TGTGCCAGCAGCCCCGGACTAGCGGGAGGGATAAGATACTACGAGCAGTACTTC. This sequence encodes CASSPGLAGGIRYYEQYF.

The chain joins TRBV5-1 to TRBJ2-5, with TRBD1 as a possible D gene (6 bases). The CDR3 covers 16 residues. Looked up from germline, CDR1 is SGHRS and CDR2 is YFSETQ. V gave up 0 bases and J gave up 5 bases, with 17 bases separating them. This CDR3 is CASSLGGRTAGETQYF. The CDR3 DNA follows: TGCGCCAGCAGCTTGGGTGGGCGGACAGCTGGGGAGACCCAGTACTTC.

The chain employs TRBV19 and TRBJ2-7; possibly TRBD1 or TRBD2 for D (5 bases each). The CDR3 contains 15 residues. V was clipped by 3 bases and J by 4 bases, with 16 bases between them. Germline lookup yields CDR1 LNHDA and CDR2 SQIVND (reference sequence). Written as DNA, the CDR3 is TGTGCCAGTAGTATGGGACGTGGCTCCTATTACGAGCAGTACTTC. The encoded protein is CASSMGRGSYYEQYF.

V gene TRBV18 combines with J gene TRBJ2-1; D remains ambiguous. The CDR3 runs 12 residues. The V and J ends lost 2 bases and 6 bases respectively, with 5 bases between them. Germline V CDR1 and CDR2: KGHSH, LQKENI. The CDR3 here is CASSPSTNEQFF. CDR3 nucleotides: TGTGCCAGCTCACCAAGTACCAATGAGCAGTTCTTC.

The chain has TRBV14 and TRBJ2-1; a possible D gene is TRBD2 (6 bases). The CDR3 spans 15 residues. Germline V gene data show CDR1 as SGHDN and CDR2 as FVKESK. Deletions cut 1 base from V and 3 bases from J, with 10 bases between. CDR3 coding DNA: TGTGCCAGCAGCCAAGGTCGGCGGGACTACAATGAGCAGTTCTTC. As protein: CASSQGRRDYNEQFF.

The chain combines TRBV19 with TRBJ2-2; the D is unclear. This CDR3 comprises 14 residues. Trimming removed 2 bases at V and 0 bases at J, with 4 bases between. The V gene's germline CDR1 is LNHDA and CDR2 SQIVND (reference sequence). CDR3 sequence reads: CASSISSNTGELFF. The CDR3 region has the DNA TGTGCCAGTAGTATATCCTCGAACACCGGGGAGCTGTTTTTT.

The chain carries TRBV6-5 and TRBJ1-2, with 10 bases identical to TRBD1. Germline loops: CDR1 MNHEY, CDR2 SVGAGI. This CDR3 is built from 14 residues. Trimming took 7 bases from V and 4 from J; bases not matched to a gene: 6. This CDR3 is CASKGTGEGYGYTF. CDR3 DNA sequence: TGTGCCAGCAAAGGGACAGGGGAGGGCTATGGCTACACCTTC.

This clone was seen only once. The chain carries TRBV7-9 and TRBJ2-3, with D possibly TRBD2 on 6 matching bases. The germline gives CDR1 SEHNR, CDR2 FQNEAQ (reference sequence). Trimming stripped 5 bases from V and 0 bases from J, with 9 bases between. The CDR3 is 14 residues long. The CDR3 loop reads CASSLAGSTDTQYF. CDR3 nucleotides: TGTGCCAGCAGCCTCGCGGGAAGCACAGATACGCAGTATTTT.

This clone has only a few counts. The CDR3 DNA sequence: TGTGCCAGCACTAGGGGACATGGCTACACCTTC. This translates into CASTRGHGYTF. The chain couples TRBV19 to TRBJ1-2, with D perhaps TRBD1 (5 bases). Between the trimmed V and J ends, which lost 9 bases and 6 bases, there was a span of 11 bases. The CDR3 has 11 amino acids. Germline CDR1 reads LNHDA; CDR2 reads SQIVND (reference sequence).

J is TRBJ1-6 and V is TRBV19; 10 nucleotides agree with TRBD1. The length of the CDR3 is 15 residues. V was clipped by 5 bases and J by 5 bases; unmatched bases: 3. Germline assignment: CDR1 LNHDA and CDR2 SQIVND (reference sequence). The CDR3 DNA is TGTGCCAGTAGTGTGACAGGGGGCAATAATTCACCCCTCCACTTT. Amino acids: CASSVTGGNNSPLHF. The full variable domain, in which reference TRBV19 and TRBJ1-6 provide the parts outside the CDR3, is DGGITQSPKYLFRKEGQNVTLSCEQNLNHDAMYWYRQDPGQGLRLIYYSQIVNDFQKGDIAEGYSVSREKKESFPLTVTSAQKNPTAFYLCASSVTGGNNSPLHFGNGTRLTVT.

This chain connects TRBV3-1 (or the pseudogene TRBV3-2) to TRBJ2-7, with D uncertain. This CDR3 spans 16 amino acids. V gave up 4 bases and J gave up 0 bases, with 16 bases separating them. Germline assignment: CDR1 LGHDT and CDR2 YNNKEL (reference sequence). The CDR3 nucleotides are TGTGCCAGCAGCCGTAAACCCCGACAAAGCTCCTACGAGCAGTACTTC. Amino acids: CASSRKPRQSSYEQYF.

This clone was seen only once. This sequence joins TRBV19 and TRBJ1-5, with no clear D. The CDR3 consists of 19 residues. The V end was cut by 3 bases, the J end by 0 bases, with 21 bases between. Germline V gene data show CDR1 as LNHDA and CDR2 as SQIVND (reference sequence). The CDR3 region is CASSIGGYLLIDSNQPQHF. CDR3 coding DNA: TGTGCCAGTAGTATCGGAGGATATCTCCTAATTGATAGCAATCAGCCCCAGCATTTT.

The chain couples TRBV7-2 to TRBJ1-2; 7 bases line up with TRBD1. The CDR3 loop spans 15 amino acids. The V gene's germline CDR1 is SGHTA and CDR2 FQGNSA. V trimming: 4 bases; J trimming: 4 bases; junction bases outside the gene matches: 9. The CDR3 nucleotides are TGTGCCAGCAGCTCCAGGGGGGGCCTAGCCTATGGCTACACCTTC. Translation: CASSSRGGLAYGYTF.

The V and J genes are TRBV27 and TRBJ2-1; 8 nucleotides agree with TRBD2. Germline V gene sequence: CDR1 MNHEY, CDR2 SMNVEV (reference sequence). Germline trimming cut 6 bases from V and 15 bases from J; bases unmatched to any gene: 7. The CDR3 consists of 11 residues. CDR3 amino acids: CASRKSGGLFF. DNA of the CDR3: TGTGCCAGCAGGAAAAGCGGGGGACTGTTCTTC.